These 2 T cell receptor beta chains came from one sample sequenced in a study of T cells in Graves' hyperthyroidism and ophthalmopathy. There were TCR beta CDR3 regions amplified from RNA transcripts. TCR CDR3 underwent first-round RT-PCR with the HTBI primer set. In TCRdb, the multiplex PCR reads were re-called with MiXCR into one record per CDR3 protein. The sample holds approximately 380,000 distinct CDR3 sequences, 19% seen once. Sequencing was carried out using blood. The receptor set was obtained from a woman between 18 and 29 years old with Graves' hyperthyroidism.

This clonotype was counted many times. This chain uses TRBV3-1 with TRBJ2-7, with TRBD1 identical over 8 bases. The CDR3 runs 15 residues. CDR1 is LGHDT and CDR2 is YNNKEL in the germline V gene (reference sequence). J lost 3 bases, V lost 4 bases, and 8 bases had no gene match. The DNA of the CDR3 is TGTGCCAGCAGCCTAGCCGGGACAGGAGACTACGAGCAGTACTTC. Translation: CASSLAGTGDYEQYF.

This clonotype occurred many times. The V gene is TRBV13, the J gene TRBJ1-3; 7 bases agree with TRBD1. V was clipped by 0 bases and J by 4 bases; unmatched bases: 3. The CDR3 is 15 residues long. Germline CDR1 reads PRHDT; CDR2 reads FYEKMQ (reference sequence). CDR3 in DNA: TGTGCCAGCAGCTTAGGAGGGGGCGCGGGAAACACCATATATTTT. Its protein is CASSLGGGAGNTIYF. The full variable domain, with the rest looked up from reference TRBV13 and TRBJ1-3, is AAGVIQSPRHLIKEKRETATLKCYPIPRHDTVYWYQQGPGQDPQFLISFYEKMQSDKGSIPDRFSAQQFSDYHSELNMSSLELGDSALYFCASSLGGGAGNTIYFGEGSWLTVV.